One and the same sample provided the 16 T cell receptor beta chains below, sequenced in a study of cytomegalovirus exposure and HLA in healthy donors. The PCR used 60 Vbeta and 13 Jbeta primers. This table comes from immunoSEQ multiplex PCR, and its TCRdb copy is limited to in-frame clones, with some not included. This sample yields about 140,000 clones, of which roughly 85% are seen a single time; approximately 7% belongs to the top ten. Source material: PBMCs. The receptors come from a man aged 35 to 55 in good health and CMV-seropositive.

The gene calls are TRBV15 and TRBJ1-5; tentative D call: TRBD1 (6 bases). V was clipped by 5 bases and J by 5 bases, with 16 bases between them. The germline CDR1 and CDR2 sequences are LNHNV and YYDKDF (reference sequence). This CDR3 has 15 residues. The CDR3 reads CATSGARTEYQPQHF. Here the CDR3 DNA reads TGTGCCACCAGCGGGGCTAGGACAGAGTATCAGCCCCAGCATTTT.

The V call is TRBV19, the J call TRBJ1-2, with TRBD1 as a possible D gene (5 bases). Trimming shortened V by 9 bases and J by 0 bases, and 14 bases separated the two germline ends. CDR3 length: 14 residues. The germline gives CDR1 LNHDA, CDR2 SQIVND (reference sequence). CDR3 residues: CASQRQPSNYGYTF. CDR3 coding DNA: TGTGCCAGCCAAAGACAGCCCTCTAACTATGGCTACACCTTC.

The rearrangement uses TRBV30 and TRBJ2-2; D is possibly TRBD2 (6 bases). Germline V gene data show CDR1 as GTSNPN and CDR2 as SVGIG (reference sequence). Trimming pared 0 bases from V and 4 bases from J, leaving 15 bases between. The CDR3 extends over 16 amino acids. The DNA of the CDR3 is TGTGCCTGGAGTGTACGTGGAGGGGAACCCACCGGGGAGCTGTTTTTT. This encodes CAWSVRGGEPTGELFF.

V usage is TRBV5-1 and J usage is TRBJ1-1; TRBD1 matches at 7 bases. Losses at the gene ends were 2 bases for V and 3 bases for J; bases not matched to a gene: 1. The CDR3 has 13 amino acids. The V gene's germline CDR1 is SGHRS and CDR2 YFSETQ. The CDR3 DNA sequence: TGCGCCAGCAGCTTCGGACAGGACACTGAAGCTTTCTTT. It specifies CASSFGQDTEAFF. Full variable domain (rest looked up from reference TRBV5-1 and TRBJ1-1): KAGVTQTPRYLIKTRGQQVTLSCSPISGHRSVSWYQQTPGQGLQFLFEYFSETQRNKGNFPGRFSGRQFSNSRSEMNVSTLELGDSALYLCASSFGQDTEAFFGQGTRLTVV.

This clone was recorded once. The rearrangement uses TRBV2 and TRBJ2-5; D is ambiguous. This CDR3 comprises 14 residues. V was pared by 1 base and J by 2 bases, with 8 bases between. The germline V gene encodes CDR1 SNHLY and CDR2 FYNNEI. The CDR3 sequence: CASSEVNSQETQYF. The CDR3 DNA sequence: TGTGCCAGCAGTGAAGTAAACTCACAAGAGACCCAGTACTTC.

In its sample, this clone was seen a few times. Here the CDR3 reads CAWTHRQGGHYNSPLHF. DNA for the CDR3: TGTGCCTGGACCCACCGACAGGGGGGACACTATAATTCACCCCTCCACTTT. The chain is built from TRBV30 and TRBJ1-6; 9 bases are a match to TRBD1. The CDR3 spans 17 residues. Germline CDR1 is GTSNPN and CDR2 is SVGIG (reference sequence). V dropped 4 bases and J dropped 3; count of bases not matched to a gene: 10.

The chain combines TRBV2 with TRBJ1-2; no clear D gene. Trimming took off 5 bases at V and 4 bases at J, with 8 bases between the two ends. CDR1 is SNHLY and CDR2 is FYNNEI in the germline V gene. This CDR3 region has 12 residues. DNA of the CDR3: TGTGCCAGCAGTCCCCCCCTCTATGGCTACACCTTC. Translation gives CASSPPLYGYTF.

CDR3 protein: CASSLLASRETQYF. The DNA of the CDR3 is TGTGCCAGCAGCTTGCTCGCTAGCCGAGAGACCCAGTACTTC. The gene calls are TRBV7-6 and TRBJ2-5, with D tentatively TRBD2 (5 bases). Trimming left V 3 bases short and J 4 bases short, with 12 bases between. From germline, CDR1 is SGHVS and CDR2 FNYEAQ. The CDR3 totals 14 residues.

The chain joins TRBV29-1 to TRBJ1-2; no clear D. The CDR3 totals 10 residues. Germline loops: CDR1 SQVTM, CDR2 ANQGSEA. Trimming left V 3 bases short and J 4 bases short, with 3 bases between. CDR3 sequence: CSVDLYGYTF. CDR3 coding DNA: TGCAGCGTTGATCTCTATGGCTACACCTTC.

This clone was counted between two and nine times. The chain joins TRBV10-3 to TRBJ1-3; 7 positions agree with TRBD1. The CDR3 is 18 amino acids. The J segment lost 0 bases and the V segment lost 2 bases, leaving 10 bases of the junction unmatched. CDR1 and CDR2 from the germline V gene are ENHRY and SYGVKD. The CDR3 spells CAISEPTGADSSGNTIYF. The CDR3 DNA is TGTGCCATCAGTGAGCCCACAGGGGCCGACTCCTCTGGAAACACCATATATTTT.

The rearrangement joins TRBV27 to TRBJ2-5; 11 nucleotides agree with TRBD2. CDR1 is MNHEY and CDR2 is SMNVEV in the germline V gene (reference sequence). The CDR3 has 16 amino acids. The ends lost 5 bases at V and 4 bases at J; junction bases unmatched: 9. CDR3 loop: CASSPSLAGVSETQYF. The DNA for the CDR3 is TGTGCCAGCAGTCCTTCACTAGCGGGAGTGTCAGAGACCCAGTACTTC.

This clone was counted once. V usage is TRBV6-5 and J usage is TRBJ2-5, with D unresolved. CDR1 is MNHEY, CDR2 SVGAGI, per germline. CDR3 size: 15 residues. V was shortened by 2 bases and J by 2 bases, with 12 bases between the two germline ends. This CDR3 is CASSYSAQLQETQYF. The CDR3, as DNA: TGTGCCAGCAGTTACAGTGCACAGCTTCAAGAGACCCAGTACTTC.

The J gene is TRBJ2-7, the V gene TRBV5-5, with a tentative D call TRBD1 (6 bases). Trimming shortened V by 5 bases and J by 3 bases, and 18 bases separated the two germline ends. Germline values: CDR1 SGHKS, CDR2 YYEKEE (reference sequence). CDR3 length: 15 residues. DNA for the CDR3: TGTGCCAGCAGTTTCGATCCGGACAGTTACTACGAGCAGTACTTC. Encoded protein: CASSFDPDSYYEQYF.

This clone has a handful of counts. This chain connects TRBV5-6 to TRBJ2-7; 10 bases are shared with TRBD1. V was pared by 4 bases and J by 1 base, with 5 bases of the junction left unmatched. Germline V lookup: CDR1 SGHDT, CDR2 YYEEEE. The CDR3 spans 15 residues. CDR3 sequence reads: CASSPRTGGSYEQYF. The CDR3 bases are TGTGCCAGCAGCCCGAGGACAGGGGGATCCTACGAGCAGTACTTC.

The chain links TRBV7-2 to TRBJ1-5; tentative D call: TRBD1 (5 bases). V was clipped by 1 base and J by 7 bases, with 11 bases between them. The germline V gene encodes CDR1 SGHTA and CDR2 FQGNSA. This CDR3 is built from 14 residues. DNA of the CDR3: TGTGCCAGCAGCTTAGATGGGGGGGGGCAGCCCCAGCATTTT. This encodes CASSLDGGGQPQHF. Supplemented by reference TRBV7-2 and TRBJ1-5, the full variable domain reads GAGVSQSPSNKVTEKGKDVELRCDPISGHTALYWYRQSLGQGLEFLIYFQGNSAPDKSGLPSDRFSAERTGGSVSTLTIQRTQQEDSAVYLCASSLDGGGQPQHFGDGTRLSIL.

Written as DNA, the CDR3 is TGTGCCAGCAGTTCCGACAGGGCCGAGAACACCGGGGAGCTGTTTTTT. Translation: CASSSDRAENTGELFF. This chain uses TRBV25-1 with TRBJ2-2; TRBD1 aligns across 7 bases. Per germline, CDR1 MGHDK and CDR2 SYGVNS. V gave up 5 bases and J gave up 1 base; unmatched junction bases: 7. This CDR3 has 16 residues. The whole variable domain, filled in from reference TRBV25-1 and TRBJ2-2, reads EADIYQTPRYLVIGTGKKITLECSQTMGHDKMYWYQQDPGMELHLIHYSYGVNSTEKGDLSSESTVSRIRTEHFPLTLESARPSHTSQYLCASSSDRAENTGELFFGEGSRLTVL.